The 17 T cell receptor beta chains below were found in one sample sequenced in a study of blood T cell repertoires in COVID-19. Sequencing was performed with immunoSEQ multiplex PCR; in TCRdb, only in-frame clones are kept and a portion is missing. The data contain fewer than 250,000 clones, about 88% of them singletons. Sequences were obtained from peripheral blood. Receptors originate from a man aged 40-49 years with acute or convalescent COVID-19.

The chain carries TRBV27 and TRBJ2-1; 11 bases fit TRBD2. Germline values: CDR1 MNHEY, CDR2 SMNVEV (reference sequence). The CDR3 is 16 residues long. With V trimmed by 5 bases and J by 7 bases, 10 bases remained unmatched. This chain's CDR3 is CASSTSGTSGINEQFF. In DNA, the CDR3 is TGTGCCAGCAGTACTTCCGGGACTAGCGGTATTAATGAGCAGTTCTTC.

The chain uses TRBV12-3 or TRBV12-4 and TRBJ1-5, with D maybe TRBD1 (5 bases). The CDR3 spans 12 residues. Trimming removed 7 bases from V and 6 bases from J, with 10 bases in between. CDR3 protein: CASTLGVQPQHF. For the CDR3, the DNA is TGTGCCAGCACCTTAGGGGTTCAGCCCCAGCATTTT.

The chain carries TRBV4-1 and TRBJ1-6; perhaps TRBD1 as D (5 bases). Trimming removed 4 bases from V and 4 bases from J, with 8 bases in between. Germline-derived CDR1 and CDR2 are MGHRA and YSYEKL. The CDR3 length is 14 residues. The CDR3: CASSPGHYNSPLHF. The DNA for the CDR3 is TGCGCCAGCAGCCCCGGACATTATAATTCACCCCTCCACTTT.

The chain carries TRBV21-1 and TRBJ2-1; the table calls TRBD2, which could not be checked here. TRBV21-1 is classified as a pseudogene. The CDR3 contains 15 residues. CDR3 DNA: TGTGCCAGCCCTCGGGAGGGAGGGGCTGGCAATGAGCAGTTCTTC. Amino acid sequence: CASPREGGAGNEQFF.

This rearrangement joins TRBV11-3 to TRBJ2-1; D remains ambiguous. CDR1 and CDR2 (germline): SGHNT, YENEEA. This CDR3 has 14 amino acids. Trimming took off 4 bases at V and 4 bases at J, with 11 bases between the two ends. The CDR3 protein is CASSSSGFYNEQFF. DNA of the CDR3: TGTGCCAGCAGCTCCTCGGGTTTTTACAATGAGCAGTTCTTC.

The chain recombines TRBV11-2 with TRBJ2-1; 11 positions match TRBD2. CDR3 length equals 18 residues. CDR1 and CDR2 from the germline V gene are SGHAT and FQNNGV. With V trimmed by 3 bases and J by 1 base, 8 bases remained unmatched. The CDR3 protein is CASSFARLAGPSYNEQFF. In nucleotides, the CDR3 is TGTGCCAGCAGCTTTGCCCGACTAGCGGGACCATCCTACAATGAGCAGTTCTTC.

The gene calls are TRBV5-1 and TRBJ2-2; TRBD1 aligns across 7 bases. Germline V lookup: CDR1 SGHRS, CDR2 YFSETQ. The CDR3 runs 15 residues. The trim removed 4 bases at V and 5 bases at J, leaving 8 bases unmatched. The CDR3 here is CASSATGRVTGELFF. CDR3 bases: TGCGCCAGCAGCGCGACAGGGCGAGTAACCGGGGAGCTGTTTTTT.

This sequence joins TRBV28 and TRBJ1-2; possible D gene TRBD1, 6 bases. The CDR3 consists of 13 residues. Trimming shortened V by 8 bases and J by 4 bases, and 14 bases separated the two germline ends. CDR1 and CDR2 from the germline V gene are MDHEN and SYDVKM. CDR3 sequence (DNA): TGTGCCAGCCTCAGGGGAACAGCCTATGGCTACACCTTC. This gives the protein CASLRGTAYGYTF.

This clone has at least ten counts. V usage is TRBV4-2 and J usage is TRBJ2-7; 7 bases are shared with TRBD1. The CDR3 runs to 15 residues. The germline CDR1 and CDR2 sequences are LGHNA and YNFKEQ. V shed 0 bases, J shed 7 bases, and the junction held 9 bases outside the gene matches. The CDR3: CASSQEDRATDEQYF. The CDR3 coding sequence is TGTGCCAGCAGCCAAGAAGACAGGGCGACTGATGAGCAGTACTTC.

A single count supports this clone. This chain links TRBV7-6 with TRBJ1-6; TRBD1 is a possible D gene (5 bases). The germline CDR1 and CDR2 sequences are SGHVS and FNYEAQ. This CDR3 has 14 residues. Trimming removed 4 bases from V and 4 bases from J, with 8 bases in between. DNA for the CDR3: TGTGCCAGCAGCTCCAGGGTTTATAATTCACCCCTCCACTTT. Amino acid sequence: CASSSRVYNSPLHF.

The CDR3 is CAWSSFYNSPLHF. CDR3 coding DNA: TGTGCCTGGAGTTCATTCTATAATTCACCCCTCCACTTT. V is TRBV30 and J is TRBJ1-6; D unresolved. The germline gives CDR1 GTSNPN, CDR2 SVGIG (reference sequence). V gave up 2 bases and J gave up 3 bases, with 5 bases separating them. The CDR3 extends over 13 amino acids.

The CDR3 DNA reads as TGTGCCTGGAACCCCGGGACAGGGCGTATAGGAGAGCAGTACTTC. Translation: CAWNPGTGRIGEQYF. The V and J genes are TRBV30 and TRBJ2-7, with 9 bases identical to TRBD1. The germline V gene has CDR1 GTSNPN and CDR2 SVGIG (reference sequence). V trimming: 4 bases; J trimming: 7 bases; junction bases outside the gene matches: 14. The CDR3 consists of 15 residues.

The chain has TRBV6-5 and TRBJ2-7; possible D gene TRBD1, 5 bases. Germline V gene lookup returns CDR1 MNHEY and CDR2 SVGAGI. The length of the CDR3 is 14 residues. V lost 2 bases to trimming and J lost 3 bases, with 11 bases between them. The CDR3 spells CASSYQGRHYEQYF. DNA for the CDR3: TGTGCCAGCAGTTACCAGGGCCGGCACTACGAGCAGTACTTC.

The DNA of the CDR3 is TGTGCCAGCCGTGGCGCAGGGGCACCCTACAATGAGCAGTTCTTC. It is translated as CASRGAGAPYNEQFF. The rearrangement uses TRBV5-4 and TRBJ2-1; possible D gene TRBD1, 6 bases. CDR3 length: 15 residues. Germline assignment: CDR1 SGHNT and CDR2 YYREEE (reference sequence). Trimming stripped 7 bases from V and 2 bases from J, with 16 bases between.

The chain couples TRBV19 to TRBJ2-7, with a tentative D call TRBD1 (6 bases). The CDR3 covers 14 residues. CDR1 and CDR2 from the germline V gene are LNHDA and SQIVND (reference sequence). V was cut by 5 bases and J by 4 bases, with 15 bases left in between. The CDR3 sequence is CASSGDRLSYEQYF. The DNA for the CDR3 is TGTGCCAGTAGTGGAGACAGGCTATCGTACGAGCAGTACTTC.

The chain couples TRBV4-1 to TRBJ1-2, with 7 bases matching TRBD1. There are 17 residues in the CDR3. V dropped 4 bases and J dropped 0; count of bases not matched to a gene: 11. Germline loops: CDR1 MGHRA, CDR2 YSYEKL. CDR3 sequence (DNA): TGCGCCAGCAGCCGCGTATTAGGGACAGCAGCTAACTATGGCTACACCTTC. Protein: CASSRVLGTAANYGYTF.

In this sample, this clone turned up once. CDR3 nucleotide sequence: TGTGCCAGCAGCTCCAGGGGGCGCGCAGATACGCAGTATTTT. Protein: CASSSRGRADTQYF. V and J are TRBV7-3 and TRBJ2-3, with TRBD1 matching 8 bases. CDR3 length equals 14 residues. V was pared by 4 bases and J by 4 bases, with 4 bases of the junction left unmatched. From germline, CDR1 is SGHTA and CDR2 FQGTGA. The full variable domain, its missing parts supplied by reference TRBV7-3 and TRBJ2-3, is GAGVSQTPSNKVTEKGKYVELRCDPISGHTALYWYRQSLGQGPEFLIYFQGTGAADDSGLPNDRFFAVRPEGSVSTLKIQRTERGDSAVYLCASSSRGRADTQYFGPGTRLTVL.